This TCR beta chain was documented in a study of beta chain features in type 1 diabetes. This clone occurred a few times. Its antigen is still unknown. The study, taken as a whole, reports: The VDJ junctions of type 1 diabetes patients carried fewer insertions and more deletions. In patients and controls equally, PCR might favor templates that are shorter. Type 1 diabetes patients had moderately but significantly shorter TCRB CDR3s in all four CD4+ subsets. Researchers cautioned that cDNA sequencing could over-represent cells with high TCR expression.

Isolated RNA was reverse transcribed in full, so expressed TCRB transcripts were sequenced. Method: immunoSEQ multiplex PCR; TCRdb's copy keeps in-frame clones and lacks some. The table lists some 350,000 clones, roughly 9.8% of them singletons, with about 0.6% in the top ten. Per the germline V gene, CDR1 is SNHLY and CDR2 is FYNNEI. Trimming stripped 3 bases from V and 6 bases from J, with 17 bases between. The CDR3 has 15 residues. Each of the CD4+ naive, central memory, regulatory and stem cell-like memory populations was sorted via CD45RO/CCR7/CD25/CD127/CD95/CD27. This receptor was obtained from a man aged 25 to 45 with type 1 diabetes. The specimen sequenced was central memory CD4+ T cells from blood. The chain combines TRBV2 with TRBJ1-2; D may be TRBD1 (5 bases). CDR3 loop: CASSDDGGGNNGYTF. The CDR3 nucleotides read TGTGCCAGCAGTGATGATGGGGGAGGAAATAATGGCTACACCTTC.